This record covers a single TCR beta chain. This receptor's antigen is unknown. Qualities for individual bases were not recorded, and no much larger clone is one base off. Library generation was performed with the immunoSEQ multiplex PCR assay. The multiplex PCR relied on a mix of 60 forward primers for TCR Vbeta segments and 13 reverse primers for TCR Jbeta segments. The CDR3 region of rearranged TCR beta genes was amplified from genomic DNA with a multiplex PCR assay. The amplified TCR beta libraries were sequenced on the Illumina HiSeq System as 87-base-pair reads. The original methods were these. In a later analysis, tens of millions of unique TCR beta chains were counted across the roughly 670 repertoires, and some 10 million of these chains were shared by at least two donors. Raw reads were error-corrected and collapsed into unique sequences by a nearest-neighbor algorithm in which closely related sequences were merged to remove PCR and sequencing errors. V, D and J gene segments were assigned by aligning CDR3 sequences to IMGT reference sequences. For a sequence to be retained, a match of at least six nucleotides to both a V gene segment and a J gene segment was required. A rearrangement was called productive if the CDR3 had no stop codons and remained in frame with V and J, and every other rearrangement was called non-productive. CDR3 was defined according to IMGT convention as the region running from the second conserved V-encoded cysteine to the conserved J-encoded phenylalanine. The earlier analysis of a few hundred of the donors excluded any sequence lacking an unambiguous match to a single V gene segment. In an earlier analysis of several hundred of the donors, a V segment was called functional when productive rearrangements were above 56.7%, and segregating when the standard deviation between donors exceeded 5%. A statistical classification framework was developed to diagnose cytomegalovirus status using the catalog of TCR beta chain sequences. V and J gene assignment, in a later analysis, came from comparing TCR nucleotide sequences with IMGT/GENE-DB human TR gene sequences. Using the TCRdist pipeline, a later analysis assigned CDR3 sequences along with most-parsimonious VDJ recombination scenarios. In a later analysis, each TCR beta chain was defined by its CDR3 amino acid sequence together with its V-gene family, and reads lacking a unique V-gene family were excluded. A later analysis removed several hundred highly shared, low-generation-probability nucleotide sequences to deal with suspected cross-contamination and a sequencing artifact. For each public chain, a later analysis derived a clonal expansion index from normalized ranks of inferred template counts within each repertoire. In a later analysis, generation probabilities were computed with a VDJ recombination model fitted to out-of-frame rearrangements, and the resulting probabilities were checked against IGoR. Hypergeometric tests were used in a later analysis to score TCR-TCR, TCR-HLA and TCR-CMV co-occurrence, with a repertoire-size bias correction applied to the TCR pairs. A later analysis estimated false discovery rates by permuting HLA or CMV assignments 20 times. In a later analysis, co-occurring TCRs were grouped using DBSCAN, with TCRdist sequence similarity added in when clustering inside HLA-allele-positive subsets. Repertoires with fewer than 30,000 or more than 120,000 public chains, plus five repertoires with anomalous nucleotide sharing, were excluded from co-occurrence clustering. TCRdb provides this immuneACCESS table in a form limited to in-frame rearrangements. Some clones are lacking; in checked studies, under half of them reflect an unresolved V gene, and why the rest are absent is not known. That table furnishes V, J and clone size, whereas the DNA furnished D and trimming. This sample is represented by about 95,000 clones; over 70% of them were singletons. Clones ranked in the top ten supply approximately 4.4% of the sample.

This specimen belongs to a study of cytomegalovirus exposure and HLA in healthy donors (TCRdb year 2017). In the study overall: An earlier analysis of several hundred of the donors reported under 300 Gb of sequence data and around 120 million unique TCR beta sequences obtained from 180 million or so T cells. The study used immunosequencing to profile the T cell repertoires of several hundred subjects and linked those repertoires to cytomegalovirus serostatus. HLA typing covered class I and class II loci at four-digit resolution. To study patterns of TCR occurrence, a later analysis re-analyzed previously published TCR beta repertoires from more than 550 donors and added high-resolution HLA genotyping. A later genetic analysis used genome-wide SNP genotypes for about 65% of the roughly 670 donors, treating that subset as a discovery cohort. Approximately 300 gigabases of sequencing data and around 85 million unique TCR sequences made up an early release that covered approximately 650 HLA-typed donors. In the later analysis, no new phenotypic data were used to find candidate immune exposures; instead, reliance was placed on TCR beta sequences and their occurrence across donors. Every discovery cohort repertoire had been produced on one sequencing platform. Among roughly 400 genotyped donors of the cohort, an average of roughly 230,000 unique TCR beta nucleotide sequences was sequenced per donor, of which about 19% were non-productive. The genetic ancestry cluster associated with self-reported Caucasian donors included around 76% of the 350 to 500 genotyped donors. Along with the approximately 700-subject first cohort, a separate validation cohort of around 110 different subjects was used. Roughly 5 DR-DQ haplotypes were handled as single units for association and clustering, since linkage in the cohort was strong. In an earlier analysis of roughly 540 of the donors, high-throughput TCR beta sequencing was used to judge whether each TCR beta V gene segment behaved as functional or pseudogenic. Donor age, sex, ethnicity and CMV serostatus were compiled alongside the repertoire data. Typing coverage differed by locus: A, B, C, DRB1 and DQB1 were typed in about 629-640 donors, DQA1 in 522, DPA1 in some 570, and DPB1 in 450 to 490. To predict cytomegalovirus infection status, the study brought together high-throughput TCR immunosequencing, statistical association of individual TCRs with disease status, and machine learning. The study was designed to test whether signatures of past pathogen exposure could be identified by cataloging public T cell receptors. The paper's findings and limits, for the study overall: According to a later analysis, most CMV-associated TCR beta chains appeared to be HLA-restricted, and the HLA associations seemed to be driven largely by CMV exposure. In a later analysis, HLA-associated TCR beta chains showed more clonal expansion and lower generation probabilities than non-associated chains that were equally common. The study gave a list of around 170 TCR beta chains associated with cytomegalovirus. In a later genetic analysis, a missense DCLRE1C variant was associated with V-gene and J-gene trimming of TCR beta chains, and the association was replicated in an independent cohort. A later genetic analysis reported fewer N-insertions in productive TCRs among donors in an Asian-associated ancestry cluster than the roughly 650-donor mean. It was suggested by the authors that the approach could potentially be generalized to other disease states and immunological phenotypes. In both the original and validation cohorts, the classifier was reported to diagnose cytomegalovirus status with high specificity and sensitivity. In vitro tests confirmed that a few of the cytomegalovirus-associated TCR beta chains recognize cytomegalovirus antigens. For the cohort, immune exposure information was limited to CMV serostatus. The sequencing pipeline was judged likely to have produced a cluster of highly shared sequence variants as a technical artifact. Because counts were too low, roughly 18 rarely observed V segments, including chromosome 9 orphons, were left out of the earlier analysis of a few hundred of the donors. In a later analysis, several top co-occurrence clusters were reported to appear linked to parvovirus B19, influenza, CMV and Epstein-Barr virus. When HLA alleles, especially DR and DQ, strongly co-occurred, TCR associations were difficult to assign to individual alleles. Because HLA typing was unavailable for some donors at each locus, only the typed subset was used in association tests. Broadly in line with IMGT annotations, most TCR beta V segments showed up in productive rearrangements about 87% or about 30% of the time in an earlier analysis of approximately 640 of the donors. The cohort was sequenced for TCR beta chains only, and without alpha or paired-chain data the features that could be detected were limited. Most TCR sequences were observed very rarely across donors, whereas some public TCRs were present in many individuals. A further reported finding was that TCR beta sequences accurately predicted the HLA-A and HLA-B alleles for most subjects in the first cohort. Linkage disequilibrium might explain the correlated functional status among segregating V segments, but an unknown experimental factor could not be ruled out. The presence/absence analyses assumed that sequencing depth was roughly uniform across donors, and that assumption may not be true. At a false discovery rate of 0.05, a later analysis linked some 17,000 TCR beta sequences to specific HLA alleles. Some IMGT-functional V segments, including TRBV6-2 and TRBV6-3, could not be told apart with the 87-base-pair reads, so those segments were excluded. In a later analysis, TCR association rates were found to vary across HLA loci, with the most associated TCRs seen for DRB1 alleles and the fewest for HLA-C alleles.

The germline V gene (reference sequence) yields LNHDA for CDR1 and SQIVND for CDR2. Here V drops 5 bases and J drops 0 bases, and the junction holds 4 bases not matched to any gene. Reading from cysteine to phenylalanine, the CDR3 counts 15 amino acids. Only CDR3 DNA remains: 45 bases, in frame from the first base. The cohort was made up of 666 healthy bone marrow donors. At the time of sampling, every cohort member was nominally healthy, though immune exposures that went unrecorded were likely present. The donor tested CMV seronegative, placing the donor among the 350 or so seronegative members of the cohort. A peripheral blood sample was collected from each donor, and TCR beta sequencing was performed on peripheral blood mononuclear cells. The Qiagen DNeasy Blood Extraction Kit was used to extract genomic DNA from the blood cell samples.

The clonotype originates from a woman between 40 and 50 years old in good health and CMV-seronegative. The sequenced material came from PBMCs. The V gene is TRBV19 and the J gene is TRBJ2-5; TRBD1 lines up with 9 middle nucleotides. The CDR3 protein is CASSPRTGDQETQYF. The sequence in DNA is TGTGCCAGTAGTCCCCGGACAGGGGACCAAGAGACCCAGTACTTC.